This TCR beta chain was found in a study of cytomegalovirus exposure and HLA in healthy donors. General study results and limits: Per a later analysis, under 20,000 TCR beta sequences showed association with HLA alleles at 0.05 false discovery rate. Follow-up analysis found HLA locus-dependent TCR association rates, highest for DRB1 and lowest for HLA-C. HLA restriction was apparent for most CMV-associated TCR beta chains in a later analysis. Under in vitro conditions, three CMV-associated chains were confirmed as specific for CMV antigens.

CDR1 and CDR2 (germline): MNHNY, SVGAGI (reference sequence). Trimming cost V 6 bases and J 5 bases; bases outside gene matches: 9. The CDR3 is 15 amino acids. In the PCR, 60 Vbeta and 13 Jbeta primers were used. Method: immunoSEQ multiplex PCR; TCRdb's copy keeps in-frame clones and lacks some. The sample contains more than 110,000 clones, more than 70% of which appear only once. This clone was recorded once. Its antigen is unidentified. Sequenced material: PBMCs. V usage is TRBV6-6 and J usage is TRBJ2-1; 8 nucleotides line up with TRBD2. The TCR comes from a woman aged 45-59 years in good health and CMV-seronegative. CDR3 coding DNA: TGTGCCAGCAGCTTGACTAGCGAGGAGGACAATGAGCAGTTCTTC. Amino acids: CASSLTSEEDNEQFF.